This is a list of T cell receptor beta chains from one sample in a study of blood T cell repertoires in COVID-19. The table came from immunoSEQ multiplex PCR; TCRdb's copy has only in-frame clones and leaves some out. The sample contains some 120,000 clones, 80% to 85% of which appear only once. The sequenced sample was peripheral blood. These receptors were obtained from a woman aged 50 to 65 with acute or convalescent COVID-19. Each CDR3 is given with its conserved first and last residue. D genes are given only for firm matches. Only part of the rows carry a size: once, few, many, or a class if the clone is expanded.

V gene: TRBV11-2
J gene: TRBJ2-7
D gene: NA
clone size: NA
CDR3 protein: CASSSSGSYEQYF
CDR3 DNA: TGTGCCAGCAGCTCCTCGGGATCTTACGAGCAGTACTTC

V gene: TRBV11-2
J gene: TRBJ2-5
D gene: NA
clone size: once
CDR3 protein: CASSSQETQYF
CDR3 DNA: TGTGCCAGCAGTTCACAGGAGACCCAGTACTTC

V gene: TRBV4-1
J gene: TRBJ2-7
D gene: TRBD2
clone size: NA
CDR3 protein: CASSPSVLAGTYEQYF
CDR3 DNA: TGCGCCAGCAGCCCCTCTGTCTTAGCGGGGACCTACGAGCAGTACTTC

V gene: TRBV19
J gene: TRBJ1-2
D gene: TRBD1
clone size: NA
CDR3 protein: CASSIEDGTARGYTF
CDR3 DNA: TGTGCCAGTAGTATAGAGGACGGGACAGCGAGGGGCTACACCTTC

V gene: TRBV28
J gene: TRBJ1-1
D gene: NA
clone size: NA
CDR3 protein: CASRGVGNTEAFF
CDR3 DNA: TGTGCCAGCAGGGGAGTGGGGAACACTGAAGCTTTCTTT

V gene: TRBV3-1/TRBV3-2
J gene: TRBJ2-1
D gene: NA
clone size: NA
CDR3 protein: CASRLGSRNEQFF
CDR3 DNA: TGTGCCAGCAGGCTCGGGAGCAGGAATGAGCAGTTCTTC

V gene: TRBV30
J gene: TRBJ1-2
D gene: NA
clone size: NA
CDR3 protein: CAWSPFGRDYGYTF
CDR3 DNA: TGTGCCTGGAGTCCCTTCGGCAGGGACTATGGCTACACCTTC

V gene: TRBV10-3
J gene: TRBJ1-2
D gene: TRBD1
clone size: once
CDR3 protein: CAISMTGLNYGYTF
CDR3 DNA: TGTGCCATCAGCATGACAGGGCTCAACTATGGCTACACCTTC

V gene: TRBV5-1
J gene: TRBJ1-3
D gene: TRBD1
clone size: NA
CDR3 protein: CASSSTGGISGNTIYF
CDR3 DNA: TGCGCCAGCAGCAGTACAGGGGGCATCTCTGGAAACACCATATATTTT

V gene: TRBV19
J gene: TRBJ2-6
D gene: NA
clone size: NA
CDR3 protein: CASSQSGANVLTF
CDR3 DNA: TGTGCCAGTAGTCAATCCGGGGCCAACGTCCTGACTTTC

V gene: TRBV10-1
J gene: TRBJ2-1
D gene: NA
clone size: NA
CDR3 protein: CASSFWQEAYNEQFF
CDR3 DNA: TGCGCCAGCAGTTTTTGGCAGGAGGCCTACAATGAGCAGTTCTTC

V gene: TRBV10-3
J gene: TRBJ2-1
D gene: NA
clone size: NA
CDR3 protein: CAISESSSYNEQFF
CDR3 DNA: TGTGCCATCAGTGAATCCTCCTCTTACAATGAGCAGTTCTTC

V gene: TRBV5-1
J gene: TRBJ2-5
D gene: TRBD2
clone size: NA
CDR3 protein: CASSLGLADIQETQYF
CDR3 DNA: TGCGCCAGCAGCCTCGGACTAGCCGATATTCAAGAGACCCAGTACTTC

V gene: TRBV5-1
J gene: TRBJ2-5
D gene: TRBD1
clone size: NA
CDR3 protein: CASSLVRQGGLETQYF
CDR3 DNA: TGCGCCAGCAGCTTGGTCAGACAGGGGGGTCTGGAGACCCAGTACTTC

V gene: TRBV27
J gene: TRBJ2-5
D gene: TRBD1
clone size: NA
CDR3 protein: CASSRTGGQETQYF
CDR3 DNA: TGTGCCAGCAGTCGAACAGGGGGCCAAGAGACCCAGTACTTC

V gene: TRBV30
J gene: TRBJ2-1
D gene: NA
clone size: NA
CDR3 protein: CAWSLGLTNEQFF
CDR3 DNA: TGTGCCTGGAGTTTGGGACTGACCAATGAGCAGTTCTTC

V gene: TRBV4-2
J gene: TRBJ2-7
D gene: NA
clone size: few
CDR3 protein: CASSQDLAAYEQYF
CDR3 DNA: TGTGCCAGCAGCCAAGATCTGGCCGCCTACGAGCAGTACTTC

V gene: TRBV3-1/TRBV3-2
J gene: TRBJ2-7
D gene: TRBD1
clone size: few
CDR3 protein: CASSPRRTGVAYEQYF
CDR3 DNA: TGTGCCAGCAGCCCACGAAGGACAGGGGTAGCCTACGAGCAGTACTTC

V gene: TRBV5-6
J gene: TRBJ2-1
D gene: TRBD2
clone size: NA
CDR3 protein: CASSLGAGGYNEQFF
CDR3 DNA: TGTGCCAGCAGCTTGGGAGCGGGGGGCTACAATGAGCAGTTCTTC

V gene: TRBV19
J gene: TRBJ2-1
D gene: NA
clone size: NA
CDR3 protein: CASSWSGTIYNEQFF
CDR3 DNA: TGTGCCAGTAGTTGGTCCGGGACAATTTACAATGAGCAGTTCTTC

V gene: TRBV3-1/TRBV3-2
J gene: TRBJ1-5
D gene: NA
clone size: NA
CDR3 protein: CASSQGGPPGNNQPQHF
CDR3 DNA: TGTGCCAGCAGCCAAGGAGGTCCCCCAGGGAACAATCAGCCCCAGCATTTT

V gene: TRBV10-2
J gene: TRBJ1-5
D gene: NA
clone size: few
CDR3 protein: CASRGGNQPQHF
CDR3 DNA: TGCGCCAGCAGGGGGGGGAATCAGCCCCAGCATTTT